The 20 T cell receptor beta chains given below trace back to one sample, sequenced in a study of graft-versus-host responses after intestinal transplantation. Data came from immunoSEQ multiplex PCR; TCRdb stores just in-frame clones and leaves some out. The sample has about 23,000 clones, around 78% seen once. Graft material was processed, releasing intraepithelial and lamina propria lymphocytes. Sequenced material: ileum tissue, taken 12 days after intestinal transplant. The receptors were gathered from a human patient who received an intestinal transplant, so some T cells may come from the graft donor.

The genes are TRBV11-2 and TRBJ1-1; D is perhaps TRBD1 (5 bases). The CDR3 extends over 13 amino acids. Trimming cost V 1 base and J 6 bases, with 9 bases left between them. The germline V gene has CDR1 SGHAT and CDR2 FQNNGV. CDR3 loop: CASSLGGGPEAFF. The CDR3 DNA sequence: TGTGCCAGCAGCTTAGGCGGGGGACCTGAAGCTTTCTTT.

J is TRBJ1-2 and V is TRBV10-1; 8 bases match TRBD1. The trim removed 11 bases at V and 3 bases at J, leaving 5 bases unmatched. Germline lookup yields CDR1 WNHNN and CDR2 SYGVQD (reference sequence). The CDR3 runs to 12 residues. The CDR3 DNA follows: TGCGCCGGGTCAGGGGGCCACTATGGCTACACCTTC. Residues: CAGSGGHYGYTF.

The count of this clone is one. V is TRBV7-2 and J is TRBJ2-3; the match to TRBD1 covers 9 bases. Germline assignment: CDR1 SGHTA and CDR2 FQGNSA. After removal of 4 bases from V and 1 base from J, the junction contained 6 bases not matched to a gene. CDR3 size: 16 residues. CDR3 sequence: CASSWDRTGGTDTQYF. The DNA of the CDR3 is TGTGCCAGCAGCTGGGACAGGACAGGGGGCACAGATACGCAGTATTTT. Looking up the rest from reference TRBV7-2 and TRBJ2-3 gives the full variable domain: GAGVSQSPSNKVTEKGKDVELRCDPISGHTALYWYRQSLGQGLEFLIYFQGNSAPDKSGLPSDRFSAERTGGSVSTLTIQRTQQEDSAVYLCASSWDRTGGTDTQYFGPGTRLTVL.

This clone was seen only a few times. The CDR3 region is CSVDGAGNEQFF. DNA of the CDR3: TGCAGCGTTGACGGAGCGGGCAATGAGCAGTTCTTC. This chain links TRBV29-1 with TRBJ2-1; tentatively, D is TRBD2 (6 bases). Trimming removed 3 bases at V and 6 bases at J, with 9 bases between. Germline V gene sequence: CDR1 SQVTM, CDR2 ANQGSEA. This CDR3 comprises 12 residues.

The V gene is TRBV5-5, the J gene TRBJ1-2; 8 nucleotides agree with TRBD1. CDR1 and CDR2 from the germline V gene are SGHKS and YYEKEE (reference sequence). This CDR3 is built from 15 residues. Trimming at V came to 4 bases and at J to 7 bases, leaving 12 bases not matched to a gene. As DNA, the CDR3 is TGTGCCAGCAGCCTTTACCTTGACAGGGGTGGTGGCTACACCTTC. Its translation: CASSLYLDRGGGYTF.

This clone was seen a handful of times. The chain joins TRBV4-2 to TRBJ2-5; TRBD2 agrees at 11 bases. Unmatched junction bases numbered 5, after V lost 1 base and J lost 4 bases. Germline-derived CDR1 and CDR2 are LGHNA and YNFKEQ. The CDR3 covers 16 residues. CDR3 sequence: CASSQGSGGAIETQYF. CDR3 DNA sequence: TGTGCCAGCAGCCAAGGTAGCGGGGGGGCCATAGAGACCCAGTACTTC.

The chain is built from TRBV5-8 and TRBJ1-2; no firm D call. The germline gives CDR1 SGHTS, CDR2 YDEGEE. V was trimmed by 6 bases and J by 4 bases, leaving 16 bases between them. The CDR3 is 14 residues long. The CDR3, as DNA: TGTGCCAGCACCCTCCGGAGGACTTCCTATGGCTACACCTTC. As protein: CASTLRRTSYGYTF.

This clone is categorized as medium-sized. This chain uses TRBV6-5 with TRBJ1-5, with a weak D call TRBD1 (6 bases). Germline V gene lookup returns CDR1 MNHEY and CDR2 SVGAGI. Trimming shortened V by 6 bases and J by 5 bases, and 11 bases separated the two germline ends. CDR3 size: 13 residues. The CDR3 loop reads CASSGTRDQPQHF. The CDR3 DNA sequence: TGTGCCAGCAGCGGGACAAGGGATCAGCCCCAGCATTTT.

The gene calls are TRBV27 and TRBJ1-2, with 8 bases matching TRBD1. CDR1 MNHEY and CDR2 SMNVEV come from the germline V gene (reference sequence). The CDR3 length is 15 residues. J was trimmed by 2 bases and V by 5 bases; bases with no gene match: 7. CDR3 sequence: CASSTYRGINYGYTF. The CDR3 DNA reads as TGTGCCAGCAGTACCTACAGGGGGATCAACTATGGCTACACCTTC.

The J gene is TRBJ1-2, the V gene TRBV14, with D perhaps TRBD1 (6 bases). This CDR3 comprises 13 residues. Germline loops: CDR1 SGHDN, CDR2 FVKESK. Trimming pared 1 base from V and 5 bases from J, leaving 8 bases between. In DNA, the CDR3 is TGTGCCAGCAGCCAAGTCCAGGGGTATGGCTACACCTTC. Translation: CASSQVQGYGYTF. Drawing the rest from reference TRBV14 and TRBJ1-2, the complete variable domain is EAGVTQFPSHSVIEKGQTVTLRCDPISGHDNLYWYRRVMGKEIKFLLHFVKESKQDESGMPNNRFLAERTGGTYSTLKVQPAELEDSGVYFCASSQVQGYGYTFGSGTRLTVV.

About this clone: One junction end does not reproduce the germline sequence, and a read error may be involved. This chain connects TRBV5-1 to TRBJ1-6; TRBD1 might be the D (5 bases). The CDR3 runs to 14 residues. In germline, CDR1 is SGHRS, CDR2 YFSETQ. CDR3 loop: CASSFGGGNSPLHF. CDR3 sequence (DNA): TGTGCCAGCAGCTTTGGCGGGGGGAATTCACCCCTCCACTTT.

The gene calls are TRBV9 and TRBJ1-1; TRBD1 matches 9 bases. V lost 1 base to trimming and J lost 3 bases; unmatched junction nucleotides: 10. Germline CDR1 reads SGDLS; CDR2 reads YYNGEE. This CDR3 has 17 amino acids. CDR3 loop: CASSVTRDREMDTEAFF. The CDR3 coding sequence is TGTGCCAGCAGCGTAACCCGGGACAGGGAAATGGACACTGAAGCTTTCTTT.

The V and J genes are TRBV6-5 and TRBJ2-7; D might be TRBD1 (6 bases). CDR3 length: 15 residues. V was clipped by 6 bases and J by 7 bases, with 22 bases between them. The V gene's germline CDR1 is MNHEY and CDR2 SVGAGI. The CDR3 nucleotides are TGTGCCAGCAGCTCAAGGGGGACCATGACGGGTGAGCAGTACTTC. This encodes CASSSRGTMTGEQYF.

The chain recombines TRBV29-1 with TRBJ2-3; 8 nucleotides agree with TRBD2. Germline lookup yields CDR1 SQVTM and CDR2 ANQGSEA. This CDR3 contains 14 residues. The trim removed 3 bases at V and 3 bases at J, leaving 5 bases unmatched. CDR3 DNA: TGCAGCGTTGAGGGCGGGAGGAGGACAGATACGCAGTATTTT. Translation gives CSVEGGRRTDTQYF.

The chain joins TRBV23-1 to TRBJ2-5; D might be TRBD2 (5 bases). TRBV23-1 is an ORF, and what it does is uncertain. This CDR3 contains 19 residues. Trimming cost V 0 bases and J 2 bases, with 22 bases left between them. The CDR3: CASSQSTMAMSQEQETQYF. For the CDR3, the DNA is TGCGCCAGCAGTCAATCGACTATGGCGATGTCGCAGGAACAAGAGACCCAGTACTTC.

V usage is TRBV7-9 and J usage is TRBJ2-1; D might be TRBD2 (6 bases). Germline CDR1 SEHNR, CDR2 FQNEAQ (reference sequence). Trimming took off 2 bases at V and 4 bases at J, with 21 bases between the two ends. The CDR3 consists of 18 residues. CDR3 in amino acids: CASSLPREGGQAYNEQFF. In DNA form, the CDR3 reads TGTGCCAGCAGCTTACCCAGGGAAGGAGGGCAGGCTTACAATGAGCAGTTCTTC.

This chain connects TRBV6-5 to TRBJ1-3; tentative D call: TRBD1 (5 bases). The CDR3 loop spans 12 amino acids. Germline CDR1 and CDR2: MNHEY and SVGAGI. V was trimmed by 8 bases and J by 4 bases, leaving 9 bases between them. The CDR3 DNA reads TGTGCCAGCGGGGGGTCCGGAAACACCATATATTTT. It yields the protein CASGGSGNTIYF.

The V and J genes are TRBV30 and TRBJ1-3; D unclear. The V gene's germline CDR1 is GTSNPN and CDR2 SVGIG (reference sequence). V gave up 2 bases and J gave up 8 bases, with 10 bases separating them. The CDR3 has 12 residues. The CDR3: CAWSQREDTIYF. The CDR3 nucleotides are TGTGCCTGGAGTCAGAGGGAGGACACCATATATTTT.

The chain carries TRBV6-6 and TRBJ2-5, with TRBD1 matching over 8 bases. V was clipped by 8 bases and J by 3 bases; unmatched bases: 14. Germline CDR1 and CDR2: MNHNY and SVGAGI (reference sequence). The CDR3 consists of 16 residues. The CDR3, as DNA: TGTGCCAGCGGGGGGCTAGCAGGGGGCATAAAAGAGACCCAGTACTTC. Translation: CASGGLAGGIKETQYF.

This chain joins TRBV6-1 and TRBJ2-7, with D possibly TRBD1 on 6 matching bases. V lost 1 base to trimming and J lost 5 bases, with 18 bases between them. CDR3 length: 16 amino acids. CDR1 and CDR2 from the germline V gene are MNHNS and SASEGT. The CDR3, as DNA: TGTGCCAGCAGTGAAGTGGTAGGTTCTGGGGGCCACGAGCAGTACTTC. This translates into CASSEVVGSGGHEQYF.